The 25 T cell receptor beta chains below all came from one sample that was sequenced in a study of T-cell memory formation after mild COVID-19. MiXCR, run by TCRdb on the 5' RACE reads, gives a single entry per CDR3 protein. Found here are just under 550,000 distinct CDR3 sequences, 20% of them singletons; the top ten hold 9.5% to 15%. What was sequenced was PBMCs or a T cell subset sorted from them (not recorded which). These receptors were obtained from an adult woman who had mild COVID-19 (a few samples of this study predate the infection). Cell type and time point are not known.

This sequence joins TRBV4-1 and TRBJ2-7; tentative D call: TRBD2 (5 bases). With 0 bases removed from V and 3 bases from J, the gap between germline ends came to 9 bases. Germline assignment: CDR1 MGHRA and CDR2 YSYEKL. The CDR3 consists of 14 residues. The CDR3 loop is CASSQEVSGYEQYF. Here the CDR3 DNA reads TGCGCCAGCAGCCAAGAAGTCAGCGGCTACGAGCAGTACTTC.

A single count supports this clonotype. This CDR3 is CASSSTSGRVYF. The CDR3 DNA is TGTGCCAGCAGCTCCACTAGCGGGAGAGTTTACTTC. This chain joins TRBV6-2 or TRBV6-3 and TRBJ2-7; 11 bases align to TRBD2. Germline V gene sequence: CDR1 MNHEY, CDR2 SVGEGT. The CDR3 is 12 residues long. V was clipped by 6 bases and J by 13 bases; unmatched bases: 8.

This clonotype was found many times. The genes are TRBV6-5 and TRBJ1-1; D unclear. The CDR3 loop spans 11 amino acids. Germline loops: CDR1 MNHEY, CDR2 SVGAGI. Trimming took off 2 bases at V and 5 bases at J, with 3 bases between the two ends. The CDR3 DNA reads as TGTGCCAGCAGTTACAAGACTGAAGCTTTCTTT. Amino acids: CASSYKTEAFF.

This clonotype was counted only a few times. V and J are TRBV11-2 and TRBJ2-1; D uncertain. This CDR3 region has 17 residues. The germline V and J ends were trimmed by 5 bases and 0 bases, with 17 bases remaining between them. Per the germline V gene, CDR1 is SGHAT and CDR2 is FQNNGV. CDR3 residues: CASSRPLARSSYNEQFF. DNA of the CDR3: TGTGCCAGCAGCCGCCCCCTCGCGCGGAGCTCCTACAATGAGCAGTTCTTC.

This rearrangement joins TRBV7-2 to TRBJ2-2; D is possibly TRBD2 (5 bases). Germline CDR1 and CDR2: SGHTA and FQGNSA. V was trimmed by 4 bases and J by 5 bases, leaving 11 bases between them. This CDR3 is built from 14 residues. CDR3 sequence: CASSSGLETGELFF. The CDR3 coding sequence is TGTGCCAGCAGCTCTGGACTGGAGACCGGGGAGCTGTTTTTT.

The J gene is TRBJ2-3, the V gene TRBV21-1; no DNA check was done on the table's D call, TRBD2. TRBV21-1 is noted as a pseudogene. This CDR3 region has 17 residues. In DNA, the CDR3 is TGTGCCAGCAGCAAAGAGGGTAGCGGGGGGGACACAGATACGCAGTATTTT. Encoded protein: CASSKEGSGGDTDTQYF.

The V and J genes are TRBV25-1 and TRBJ2-3; 9 nucleotides line up with TRBD1. CDR3 length equals 17 residues. J lost 0 bases, V lost 2 bases, and 6 bases had no gene match. Germline assignment: CDR1 MGHDK and CDR2 SYGVNS. CDR3 in amino acids: CASSEKTGGFSTDTQYF. For the CDR3, the DNA is TGTGCCAGCAGTGAAAAGACAGGGGGGTTTAGCACAGATACGCAGTATTTT. The entire variable domain, with the rest obtained from reference TRBV25-1 and TRBJ2-3, is as follows: EADIYQTPRYLVIGTGKKITLECSQTMGHDKMYWYQQDPGMELHLIHYSYGVNSTEKGDLSSESTVSRIRTEHFPLTLESARPSHTSQYLCASSEKTGGFSTDTQYFGPGTRLTVL.

The V gene is TRBV3-1, the J gene TRBJ2-7; D is ambiguous. The CDR3 loop spans 16 amino acids. Germline loops: CDR1 LGHDT, CDR2 YNNKEL (reference sequence). V lost 1 base to trimming and J lost 0 bases, with 13 bases between them. CDR3 loop: CASSQGSPGSSYEQYF. The CDR3 DNA sequence: TGTGCCAGCAGCCAAGGATCCCCGGGTAGCTCCTACGAGCAGTACTTC.

The chain combines TRBV7-9 with TRBJ2-7; TRBD1 matches 7 bases. The junction had 3 bases not matched to a gene; V was cut back by 1 base and J by 0 bases. The V gene's germline CDR1 is SEHNR and CDR2 FQNEAQ (reference sequence). CDR3 length: 15 amino acids. CDR3 protein: CASSLGGGTSYEQYF. CDR3 DNA sequence: TGTGCCAGCAGCTTAGGAGGGGGCACCTCCTACGAGCAGTACTTC. Combining the CDR3 with reference TRBV7-9 and TRBJ2-7 gives the whole variable domain DTGVSQNPRHKITKRGQNVTFRCDPISEHNRLYWYRQTLGQGPEFLTYFQNEAQLEKSRLLSDRFSAERPKGSFSTLEIQRTEQGDSAMYLCASSLGGGTSYEQYFGPGTRLTVT.

The chain carries TRBV12-3 or TRBV12-4 and TRBJ2-7; a possible D gene is TRBD2 (6 bases). Trimming shortened V by 4 bases and J by 3 bases, and 13 bases separated the two germline ends. The CDR3 runs to 14 residues. The CDR3, as DNA: TGTGCCAGCAGTTCCGGGACTGCGTTCTACGAGCAGTACTTC. Its protein product is CASSSGTAFYEQYF.

This clonotype was counted only a few times. The chain links TRBV20-1 to TRBJ2-3; D gene unclear. The CDR3 sequence is 14 residues long. Germline-derived CDR1 and CDR2 are DFQATT and SNEGSKA (reference sequence). Trimming took 3 bases from V and 0 from J, leaving 10 bases between them. CDR3 amino acids: CSASSVRSTDTQYF. In DNA form, the CDR3 reads TGCAGTGCTAGTTCGGTCCGTAGCACAGATACGCAGTATTTT.

The CDR3 loop reads CAWSDPQRGGTSTDTQYF. CDR3 DNA sequence: TGTGCCTGGAGTGACCCTCAGCGGGGGGGCACCAGCACAGATACGCAGTATTTT. The chain links TRBV30 to TRBJ2-3; 10 bases are a match to TRBD2. The CDR3 spans 18 residues. Germline V lookup: CDR1 GTSNPN, CDR2 SVGIG (reference sequence). V lost 1 base, J lost 0 bases, and 10 bases stayed unmatched.

The chain has TRBV30 and TRBJ2-3, with TRBD2 matching over 8 bases. The CDR3 has 18 amino acids. The V gene's germline CDR1 is GTSNPN and CDR2 SVGIG (reference sequence). V was clipped by 0 bases and J by 2 bases; unmatched bases: 13. CDR3 amino acids: CAWSVPFLPGGNTDTQYF. CDR3 nucleotide sequence: TGTGCCTGGAGTGTACCCTTCCTACCGGGAGGGAACACAGATACGCAGTATTTT.

This clonotype was seen more than once but under ten times. V gene TRBV7-9 combines with J gene TRBJ2-3, with a tentative D call TRBD2 (6 bases). The CDR3 covers 12 residues. In germline, CDR1 is SEHNR, CDR2 FQNEAQ (reference sequence). V lost 8 bases and J 5 bases, leaving 11 bases between the germline ends. DNA of the CDR3: TGTGCCAGCGGGCTAGCGTTAGATACGCAGTATTTT. Translated, it gives CASGLALDTQYF.

V usage is TRBV6-2 or TRBV6-3 and J usage is TRBJ2-7; possible D gene TRBD2, 6 bases. The ends were cut back, 2 bases at V and 5 bases at J, with 10 bases in the middle. The germline CDR1 and CDR2 sequences are MNHEY and SVGEGT. This CDR3 region has 13 residues. CDR3 protein: CASSYPGVNEQYF. In DNA, the CDR3 is TGTGCCAGCAGTTACCCGGGAGTAAACGAGCAGTACTTC.

This chain joins TRBV7-3 and TRBJ2-1; 7 bases are a match to TRBD1. Germline V lookup: CDR1 SGHTA, CDR2 FQGTGA. The trim removed 4 bases at V and 0 bases at J, leaving 3 bases unmatched. The CDR3 totals 15 residues. Here the CDR3 reads CASSWDSYSYNEQFF. The CDR3 nucleotides read TGTGCCAGCAGCTGGGACAGCTACTCCTACAATGAGCAGTTCTTC.

This clonotype has a handful of counts. The rearrangement joins TRBV30 to TRBJ2-1, with 9 positions matching TRBD2. Germline trimming cut 4 bases from V and 8 bases from J; bases unmatched to any gene: 9. Germline V gives CDR1 GTSNPN, CDR2 SVGIG (reference sequence). The CDR3 length is 14 residues. The CDR3 nucleotides read TGTGCCTGGACTAGCGGGATGAATGTCGATGAGCAGTTCTTC. Protein sequence: CAWTSGMNVDEQFF.

In its sample, this clonotype was seen a few times. CDR3 DNA sequence: TGTGCCAGCAGCCCGAACTCCGGGACAGGGAGATCAAAACTGTTTTTT. Its translation: CASSPNSGTGRSKLFF. V and J are TRBV11-2 and TRBJ1-4; 9 positions agree with TRBD1. The length of the CDR3 is 16 residues. V shed 5 bases and J 10 bases; nucleotides not matched to a gene: 14. Germline V gene lookup returns CDR1 SGHAT and CDR2 FQNNGV. Complete variable domain (other parts from reference TRBV11-2 and TRBJ1-4): EAGVAQSPRYKIIEKRQSVAFWCNPISGHATLYWYQQILGQGPKLLIQFQNNGVVDDSQLPKDRFSAERLKGVDSTLKIQPAKLEDSAVYLCASSPNSGTGRSKLFFGSGTQLSVL.

The chain couples TRBV12-3 or TRBV12-4 to TRBJ2-7; TRBD1 matches at 8 bases. The CDR3 runs to 14 residues. Trimming cost V 3 bases and J 5 bases; bases outside gene matches: 6. The DNA of the CDR3 is TGTGCCAGCAGTTTCCGCGACAGGGGCAACGAGCAGTACTTC. Amino acid sequence: CASSFRDRGNEQYF.

This clonotype was detected a few times. The chain couples TRBV6-5 to TRBJ2-7, with unresolved D. The V gene's germline CDR1 is MNHEY and CDR2 SVGAGI. The V gene lost 5 bases and the J gene lost 6 bases, with 11 bases spanning the gap. This CDR3 is 12 amino acids long. The CDR3 region has the DNA TGTGCCAGCAGTAGACCTTTAAGCGAGCAGTACTTC. Protein: CASSRPLSEQYF.

A few counts support this clonotype. This rearrangement joins TRBV6-5 to TRBJ1-1, with TRBD1 identical over 10 bases. Germline V gives CDR1 MNHEY, CDR2 SVGAGI. The CDR3 length is 14 residues. Trimming cost V 7 bases and J 4 bases; bases outside gene matches: 6. The CDR3 sequence is CASNTGQGITEAFF. In DNA, the CDR3 is TGTGCCAGCAATACGGGACAGGGGATCACTGAAGCTTTCTTT.

The chain uses TRBV12-3 or TRBV12-4 and TRBJ1-2, with TRBD1 identical over 7 bases. This CDR3 spans 16 amino acids. J was trimmed by 1 base and V by 6 bases; bases with no gene match: 11. CDR3 sequence reads: CASSLGWDSFNYGYTF. The CDR3 DNA sequence: TGTGCCAGCAGCCTTGGGTGGGACAGCTTTAACTATGGCTACACCTTC.

This clonotype was seen more than once but under ten times. The chain uses TRBV24-1 and TRBJ2-1; TRBD2 aligns across 8 bases. There are 18 residues in the CDR3. The V gene end was trimmed by 4 bases and the J gene end by 1 base; junction bases not matched to a gene: 11. The V gene's germline CDR1 is KGHDR and CDR2 SFDVKD. This chain's CDR3 is CATSDLGSGSGSYNEQFF. The CDR3 nucleotides read TGTGCCACCAGTGACCTTGGGAGCGGGAGCGGGTCCTACAATGAGCAGTTCTTC.

This clonotype was counted ten times or more. This chain links TRBV12-3 or TRBV12-4 with TRBJ2-5, with 7 bases that match TRBD1. The CDR3 loop spans 13 amino acids. J gave up 6 bases and V 6 bases, and 7 bases lay outside the gene matches. The CDR3 nucleotides read TGTGCCAGCAGATCAACAGGGGAAAAGACCCAGTACTTC. As protein: CASRSTGEKTQYF.

This clonotype came up a few times. The V gene is TRBV20-1, the J gene TRBJ1-5; 7 bases are shared with TRBD1. This CDR3 contains 14 residues. CDR1 DFQATT and CDR2 SNEGSKA come from the germline V gene (reference sequence). V lost 3 bases and J lost 3; bases outside the gene matches: 5. In DNA, the CDR3 is TGCAGTGCTAGTTTCAGGGGGTCCAATCAGCCCCAGCATTTT. This encodes CSASFRGSNQPQHF.